This paragraph covers one T cell receptor (beta chain) sequence. The antigen remains undetermined. This specimen belongs to a study of a mutant IDH1 vaccine in newly diagnosed glioma. The time point here: week 35, safety follow-up. Vaccination comprised doses that each held 300 ug of mutant IDH1 20-mer peptide, plus topical imiquimod. Sequenced by immunoSEQ multiplex PCR; TCRdb stores in-frame clones only, minus some. The sample lists around 30,000 clones; about 80% were seen once. Germline-derived CDR1 and CDR2 are GTSNPN and SVGIG (reference sequence). The CDR3 covers 12 residues. Trimming pared 0 bases from V and 3 bases from J, leaving 6 bases between.

The chain carries TRBV30 and TRBJ2-7; a possible D gene is TRBD1 (5 bases). This TCR was recovered from a man in his forties with glioma. Some clones in this sample may be carry-over from other donors' samples. The sequencing here drew on PBMCs, taken from a glioma patient whose treatment included an IDH1 peptide vaccine. Here the CDR3 reads CAWSVQGYEQYF. CDR3 nucleotide sequence: TGTGCCTGGAGTGTGCAGGGCTACGAGCAGTACTTC.